The rows below give T cell receptor beta chains drawn from one sample of a study of regulatory T cells in long-lasting Graves disease. TCRdb re-called the multiplex PCR reads through MiXCR, storing one row per CDR3 protein. Found here are roughly 500,000 distinct CDR3 sequences, around 11% of them singletons; the top ten hold 8% to 10%. In addition, the sample was reused for a study of T cells in Graves' hyperthyroidism and ophthalmopathy.

The material was peripheral blood mononuclear cells (PBMCs), obtained at new diagnosis, from a patient treated with antithyroid drugs. The receptors come from a woman between 25 and 40 years old with Graves disease. Each CDR3 is given with its conserved first and last residue. Fields, in order: clone size, CDR3 length, V gene, J gene, D gene, CDR3 protein, CDR3 DNA. D genes are given only for firm matches. The listing skips clone size in some rows; elsewhere it reads once, few, many or a size class.

>many|14|TRBV20-1|TRBJ2-7|-
CSARGEGRGYEQYF
TGCAGTGCTAGAGGGGAAGGCAGGGGATACGAGCAGTACTTC
>many|16|TRBV10-1|TRBJ2-3|-
CASSGGGTTYTDTQYF
TGCGCCAGCAGTGGAGGCGGTACGACCTATACAGATACGCAGTATTTT
>many|14|TRBV11-2|TRBJ2-1|-
CASSGGWSYNEQFF
TGTGCCAGCAGCGGGGGCTGGTCCTACAATGAGCAGTTCTTC
>many|14|TRBV12-3/TRBV12-4|TRBJ2-7|TRBD1
CASRGGTGDYEQYF
TGTGCCAGCAGGGGCGGGACAGGGGACTACGAGCAGTACTTC
>-|13|TRBV12-3/TRBV12-4|TRBJ2-1|-
CASSLRASEPQFF
TGTGCCAGCAGTTTACGGGCTAGCGAACCGCAGTTCTTC
>many|11|TRBV20-1|TRBJ2-7|-
CSAADTYEQYF
TGCAGTGCAGCCGATACCTACGAGCAGTACTTC
>-|15|TRBV2|TRBJ2-1|-
CASNIDYPRQSEQFF
TGTGCCAGCAATATCGATTATCCCCGCCAAAGCGAGCAGTTCTTC
>many|14|TRBV12-3/TRBV12-4|TRBJ2-5|TRBD1
CASSTQGNQETQYF
TGTGCCAGCAGCACACAGGGGAATCAAGAGACCCAGTACTTC
>many|12|TRBV28|TRBJ2-7|-
CASSQWIYEQYF
TGTGCCAGCAGTCAGTGGATCTACGAGCAGTACTTC
>many|13|TRBV27|TRBJ1-2|-
CASRRTAKYGYTF
TGTGCCAGCAGGCGGACAGCAAAGTATGGCTACACCTTC
>many|14|TRBV28|TRBJ1-2|-
CASSLVGGGYGYTF
TGTGCCAGCAGTTTGGTTGGTGGGGGCTATGGCTACACCTTC
>many|17|TRBV15|TRBJ1-5|-
CATSREEAGHSNQPQHF
TGTGCCACCAGCAGAGAGGAGGCAGGGCATAGCAATCAGCCCCAGCATTTT
>few|13|TRBV6-2/TRBV6-3|TRBJ2-1|-
CAYGRQNYNEQFF
TGTGCCTATGGTCGACAGAACTACAATGAGCAGTTCTTC
>-|15|TRBV7-2|TRBJ2-7|-
CASSPSSTSTYEQYF
TGTGCCAGCAGCCCGAGTTCCACAAGCACCTACGAGCAGTACTTC
>few|18|TRBV7-9|TRBJ2-7|TRBD1
CASSAAGGHQTPLYEQYF
TGTGCCAGCAGTGCGGCAGGGGGCCACCAAACCCCCCTCTACGAGCAGTACTTC
>few|17|TRBV7-6|TRBJ2-2|-
CASSFGVQGDWAGELFF
TGTGCCAGCAGCTTCGGGGTGCAGGGCGATTGGGCCGGGGAGCTGTTTTTT
>few|18|TRBV12-3/TRBV12-4|TRBJ2-2|-
CASSLGRGPGHLPGELFF
TGTGCCAGCAGTTTAGGCAGGGGTCCCGGCCATTTACCCGGGGAGCTGTTTTTT
>many|18|TRBV27|TRBJ2-3|TRBD2
CASSFGLAGVTSTDTQYF
TGTGCCAGCAGTTTCGGACTAGCGGGAGTAACTAGCACAGATACGCAGTATTTT
>-|17|TRBV4-1|TRBJ1-4|-
CASSQGFYIATNEKLFF
TGCGCCAGCAGCCAAGGGTTCTACATAGCAACTAATGAAAAACTGTTTTTT
>-|13|TRBV19|TRBJ1-5|-
CASSRRVDQPQHF
TGTGCCAGTAGTAGGCGCGTGGACCAGCCCCAGCATTTT
>many|17|TRBV2|TRBJ1-5|-
CASSVVAARGGSQPQHF
TGTGCCAGCAGTGTTGTCGCTGCTAGGGGGGGGAGTCAGCCCCAGCATTTT
>many|13|TRBV4-2|TRBJ2-7|-
CASSQSTIYEQYF
TGTGCCAGCAGCCAGTCGACTATCTACGAGCAGTACTTC
>many|15|TRBV3-2|TRBJ1-4|-
CASSQEHSTNEKLFF
TGTGCCAGCAGCCAAGAACACTCAACTAATGAAAAACTGTTTTTT
>once|18|TRBV5-5|TRBJ2-3|TRBD2
CASSPARTSGTSTDTQYF
TGTGCCAGCAGCCCGGCCCGAACTAGCGGGACAAGCACAGATACGCAGTATTTT
>many|15|TRBV5-1|TRBJ1-6|TRBD1
CASRPGDRDNSPLHF
TGCGCCAGCAGGCCCGGGGACAGGGATAATTCACCCCTCCACTTT
>many|15|TRBV12-3/TRBV12-4|TRBJ2-7|TRBD2
CASSFRGRASHEQYF
TGTGCCAGCAGTTTCCGCGGGAGGGCCTCCCACGAGCAGTACTTC
>many|13|TRBV6-5|TRBJ1-5|TRBD1
CASSYRGLGPQHF
TGTGCCAGCAGTTATAGGGGGCTAGGGCCCCAGCATTTT
>many|14|TRBV30|TRBJ2-2|-
CAWSKGLGTGELFF
TGTGCCTGGAGCAAAGGGCTTGGCACCGGGGAGCTGTTTTTT
>many|14|TRBV12-3/TRBV12-4|TRBJ2-7|-
CASSSLGTSYEQYF
TGTGCCAGCAGCTCCCTAGGGACCTCCTACGAGCAGTACTTC
>many|16|TRBV11-3|TRBJ1-1|TRBD1
CASSTYSPRTGYEAFF
TGTGCCAGCAGCACTTATTCCCCTCGGACAGGCTATGAAGCTTTCTTT
>few|16|TRBV4-1|TRBJ2-1|-
CASSQERVAAYNEQFF
TGCGCCAGCAGCCAAGAGAGGGTAGCGGCCTACAATGAGCAGTTCTTC
>few|16|TRBV9|TRBJ2-5|TRBD2
CASSVGTLAGGETQYF
TGTGCCAGCAGCGTAGGAACTCTAGCGGGTGGGGAGACCCAGTACTTC
>-|17|TRBV6-2/TRBV6-3|TRBJ2-1|-
CASSPAGGAGPYNEQFF
TGTGCCAGCAGCCCCGCCGGTGGAGCGGGCCCCTACAATGAGCAGTTCTTC
>many|14|TRBV12-3/TRBV12-4|TRBJ1-2|-
CASSFLGGLYGYTF
TGTGCCAGCAGTTTTCTGGGGGGCCTCTATGGCTACACCTTC
>-|16|TRBV7-8|TRBJ1-4|-
CASSFTGPGWGEKLFF
TGTGCCAGCAGCTTCACAGGGCCCGGGTGGGGTGAAAAACTGTTTTTT
>many|14|TRBV27|TRBJ2-7|TRBD2
CASSKLAGRYEQYF
TGTGCCAGCAGTAAACTAGCGGGAAGATACGAGCAGTACTTC
>-|18|TRBV20-1|TRBJ2-6|-
CSARVRRDGSSGANVLTF
TGCAGTGCTAGAGTTAGACGGGACGGAAGCTCTGGGGCCAACGTCCTGACTTTC
>many|14|TRBV30|TRBJ1-2|-
CAWRLKGTASGYTF
TGTGCCTGGAGATTGAAAGGGACCGCAAGCGGCTACACCTTC
>many|13|TRBV6-5|TRBJ2-7|-
CASSYSRSLEQYF
TGTGCCAGCAGTTACTCTAGGTCTCTGGAGCAGTACTTC
>many|17|TRBV3-1|TRBJ2-3|TRBD1
CASSRDLTGAVADTQYF
TGTGCCAGCAGCCGAGATTTGACAGGGGCGGTGGCAGATACGCAGTATTTT
>-|14|TRBV5-6|TRBJ1-6|-
CASSLGLKRSPLHF
TGTGCCAGCAGCTTGGGCCTCAAGCGTTCACCCCTCCACTTT
>many|17|TRBV11-2|TRBJ2-1|-
CASSLRRGTASYNEQFF
TGTGCCAGCAGCCTGCGTCGGGGGACCGCATCCTACAATGAGCAGTTCTTC
>few|13|TRBV27|TRBJ1-5|TRBD1
CAMPQGANQPQHF
TGTGCCATGCCACAGGGGGCGAATCAGCCCCAGCATTTT
>few|16|TRBV6-4|TRBJ2-1|-
CASRPHHEGLSHEQFF
TGTGCCAGCAGGCCTCACCACGAGGGCCTCTCCCATGAGCAGTTCTTC
>-|16|TRBV11-3|TRBJ1-1|TRBD1
CASSSGTGAGNTEAFF
TGTGCCAGCAGCTCCGGGACAGGGGCTGGTAACACTGAAGCTTTCTTT
>-|16|TRBV6-4|TRBJ2-7|TRBD1
CASSFLRVPGGYEQYF
TGTGCCAGCAGTTTCCTGCGGGTACCAGGGGGCTACGAGCAGTACTTC
>many|15|TRBV6-2/TRBV6-3|TRBJ2-1|-
CASSFLGTQNNEQFF
TGTGCCAGCAGTTTCCTAGGGACACAAAACAATGAGCAGTTCTTC
>many|14|TRBV11-2|TRBJ1-1|-
CASSLQGTYTEAFF
TGTGCCAGCAGCTTGCAGGGGACATACACTGAAGCTTTCTTT
>many|16|TRBV5-1|TRBJ2-3|TRBD1
CASSFRTGGETDTQYF
TGCGCCAGCAGCTTTAGGACAGGGGGCGAGACAGATACGCAGTATTTT
>many|13|TRBV30|TRBJ2-2|TRBD1
CASDRGQQRELFF
TGTGCCTCGGACAGGGGGCAACAGAGGGAGCTGTTTTTT
>many|13|TRBV28|TRBJ2-3|-
CASSRSNPDTQYF
TGTGCCAGCAGTCGCTCTAATCCAGATACGCAGTATTTT
>many|14|TRBV20-1|TRBJ1-5|-
CSAHKVMANQPQHF
TGCAGTGCTCATAAGGTGATGGCCAATCAGCCCCAGCATTTT
>many|14|TRBV27|TRBJ1-2|-
CASSLLYSNYGYTF
TGTGCCAGCAGTCTACTATACTCTAACTATGGCTACACCTTC
>many|15|TRBV12-3/TRBV12-4|TRBJ2-3|TRBD1
CASSRDSLDTDTQYF
TGTGCCAGTTCCCGGGACAGTCTTGACACAGATACGCAGTATTTT
>-|14|TRBV6-1|TRBJ2-2|-
CASRSQVVPGELFF
TGTGCCAGCAGATCCCAGGTAGTCCCCGGGGAGCTGTTTTTT